This T cell receptor beta chain was observed in a study of response to subunit inactivated influenza vaccine. Whole-study results and caveats: A suggestion made by the authors is that each seasonal influenza vaccination recruits few new T cells.

To note about this clonotype: Its antigen is as yet unknown.

Per the germline V gene, CDR1 is MNHEY and CDR2 is SMNVEV (reference sequence). Trimming removed 9 bases at V and 4 bases at J, with 16 bases between. The CDR3 runs 13 residues. TCRdb called the RT-PCR reads again in MiXCR, with one record for every CDR3 protein. This table holds around 580,000 distinct CDR3 sequences, about 12% found once. The source was PBMCs from blood, collected on the day of vaccination. This clonotype was obtained from a man aged 50 to 60 who received an inactivated influenza vaccine. The chain links TRBV27 to TRBJ2-7; D unresolved. Here the CDR3 DNA reads TGTGCCAGTGGGTCAGGAGTTTTATACGAGCAGTACTTC. This encodes CASGSGVLYEQYF.